This passage covers 15 T cell receptor beta chains from one sample sequenced in a study of shared clonotypes between healthy human individuals. Data came from immunoSEQ multiplex PCR; TCRdb stores just in-frame clones and leaves some out. The sample carries 2 million to 2.5 million clones, around 95% recorded once. The source material was naive CD4+ T cells sorted from blood. This sample's subset: CD45RA+ positively selected. Receptors were obtained from a man aged 18 to 35 in good health.

The chain has TRBV5-1 and TRBJ1-4, with no clear D. This CDR3 is 14 amino acids long. V lost 0 bases and J lost 5, with 8 bases in between. Germline CDR1 is SGHRS and CDR2 is YFSETQ. The CDR3 spells CASSLAAGNEKLFF. In DNA form, the CDR3 reads TGCGCCAGCAGCTTGGCGGCAGGAAATGAAAAACTGTTTTTT.

The chain combines TRBV15 with TRBJ2-5, with D maybe TRBD2 (5 bases). Germline V gives CDR1 LNHNV, CDR2 YYDKDF (reference sequence). V lost 0 bases, J lost 5 bases, and 16 bases lay in between. The CDR3 is 16 amino acids. The CDR3 here is CATSRDRGFGEETQYF. CDR3 DNA sequence: TGTGCCACCAGCAGAGATCGTGGGTTTGGGGAGGAGACCCAGTACTTC.

The chain carries TRBV13 and TRBJ2-3, with 7 bases lining up with TRBD1. Trimming removed 5 bases from V and 1 base from J; junction bases left unmatched: 6. The CDR3 is 15 residues long. The germline V gene has CDR1 PRHDT and CDR2 FYEKMQ (reference sequence). The DNA for the CDR3 is TGTGCCAGCAGCCTCGACAGGGTGGGCACAGATACGCAGTATTTT. This gives the protein CASSLDRVGTDTQYF.

This rearrangement joins TRBV30 to TRBJ1-2, with D tentatively TRBD1 (5 bases). The CDR3 loop spans 14 amino acids. Germline-derived CDR1 and CDR2 are GTSNPN and SVGIG (reference sequence). The V gene lost 2 bases and the J gene lost 8 bases, with 18 bases spanning the gap. Written as DNA, the CDR3 is TGTGCCTGGAGTCCAGGCCTGACAGCTGAGGGCTACACCTTC. The encoded protein is CAWSPGLTAEGYTF.

The count of this clone is one. The chain is built from TRBV4-3 and TRBJ2-7; tentatively, D is TRBD1 (6 bases). The CDR3 is 17 amino acids. Trimming took 0 bases from V and 2 from J, leaving 17 bases between them. Germline V gene data show CDR1 as LGHNA and CDR2 as YSLEER. The CDR3 here is CASSQELGAYTTYEQYF. The CDR3 bases are TGCGCCAGCAGCCAAGAATTGGGGGCCTATACCACCTACGAGCAGTACTTC.

V is TRBV27 and J is TRBJ1-6; no clear D. The CDR3 runs 16 residues. CDR1 MNHEY and CDR2 SMNVEV come from the germline V gene (reference sequence). Deletions cut 5 bases from V and 5 bases from J, with 16 bases between. CDR3 sequence: CASSTRTGRNNSPLHF. CDR3 bases: TGTGCCAGCAGTACCCGGACGGGGAGGAATAATTCACCCCTCCACTTT.

The gene calls are TRBV25-1 and TRBJ2-3; TRBD1 aligns across 8 bases. Germline V gives CDR1 MGHDK, CDR2 SYGVNS. This CDR3 contains 15 residues. V shed 6 bases and J 3 bases; nucleotides not matched to a gene: 8. The CDR3 protein is CASRATGTGTDTQYF. The CDR3 DNA follows: TGTGCCAGCAGGGCGACCGGGACAGGAACAGATACGCAGTATTTT.

The chain is built from TRBV5-4 and TRBJ1-3; possible D gene TRBD1, 6 bases. The germline gives CDR1 SGHNT, CDR2 YYREEE (reference sequence). This CDR3 has 14 amino acids. Trimming cost V 5 bases and J 3 bases, with 12 bases left between them. The chain's CDR3 is CASSYKGVGNTIYF. Written as DNA, the CDR3 is TGTGCCAGCAGTTATAAGGGGGTTGGAAACACCATATATTTT.

The rearrangement links TRBV30 to TRBJ1-2; D remains unclear. This CDR3 has 9 amino acids. Between the trimmed V and J ends, which lost 5 bases and 6 bases, there was a span of 4 bases. The germline V gene encodes CDR1 GTSNPN and CDR2 SVGIG (reference sequence). The CDR3, as DNA: TGTGCCTGGGGAGATGGCTACACCTTC. Amino acid sequence: CAWGDGYTF. The full variable domain, rest sourced from reference TRBV30 and TRBJ1-2, is SQTIHQWPATLVQPVGSPLSLECTVEGTSNPNLYWYRQAAGRGLQLLFYSVGIGQISSEVPQNLSASRPQDRQFILSSKKLLLSDSGFYLCAWGDGYTFGSGTRLTVV.

As concerns this clone: The same CDR3 is also encoded by other DNA sequences in this sample. This chain connects TRBV18 to TRBJ1-1; D remains ambiguous. There are 13 residues in the CDR3. Germline V lookup: CDR1 KGHSH, CDR2 LQKENI. The V end lost 3 bases, the J end lost 1 base, and 6 bases lay between the germline ends. Written as DNA, the CDR3 is TGTGCCAGCTCACCCGGGCAGAACACTGAAGCTTTCTTT. It is translated as CASSPGQNTEAFF.

V and J are TRBV10-3 and TRBJ2-1; D unclear. The CDR3 has 15 residues. V lost 2 bases, J lost 7 bases, and 15 bases lay in between. Germline V CDR1 and CDR2: ENHRY, SYGVKD. CDR3 sequence (DNA): TGTGCCATCAGTGAGCGGGCGCTACTACGAAATGAGCAGTTCTTC. Translated: CAISERALLRNEQFF.

This sequence joins TRBV18 and TRBJ1-5; tentative D call: TRBD1 (6 bases). This CDR3 comprises 15 residues. CDR1 is KGHSH, CDR2 LQKENI, per germline. Trimming removed 3 bases at V and 7 bases at J, with 16 bases between. The CDR3 here is CASSPTTGSEQPQHF. DNA of the CDR3: TGTGCCAGCTCACCGACCACAGGGTCTGAACAGCCCCAGCATTTT.

The V call is TRBV30, the J call TRBJ1-5; perhaps TRBD1 as D (5 bases). The CDR3 loop spans 14 amino acids. Trimming shortened V by 3 bases and J by 4 bases, and 13 bases separated the two germline ends. Per germline, CDR1 GTSNPN and CDR2 SVGIG (reference sequence). In DNA, the CDR3 is TGTGCCTGGAGGGACAAGCCCGGGAATCAGCCCCAGCATTTT. It translates to CAWRDKPGNQPQHF.

The chain recombines TRBV19 with TRBJ1-1; possibly TRBD1 for D (5 bases). The CDR3 is 15 residues long. Trimming cost V 8 bases and J 2 bases, with 18 bases left between them. Per germline, CDR1 LNHDA and CDR2 SQIVND (reference sequence). CDR3 region: CASAQGRLINTEAFF. DNA of the CDR3: TGTGCCAGTGCTCAGGGACGCCTCATTAACACTGAAGCTTTCTTT.

The chain carries TRBV7-9 and TRBJ2-1; no reliable D call. The V gene lost 4 bases and the J gene lost 3 bases, with 4 bases spanning the gap. This CDR3 region has 12 residues. Germline CDR1 and CDR2: SEHNR and FQNEAQ (reference sequence). Here the CDR3 reads CASSWDYNEQFF. CDR3 nucleotides: TGTGCCAGCAGCTGGGACTACAATGAGCAGTTCTTC.